The next 9 T cell receptor beta chains were all read from a single sample in a study of shared clonotypes between healthy human individuals (dated by TCRdb to the early 2020s). The library was generated by the immunoSEQ multiplex PCR assay. Imported from immuneACCESS, the table was reduced by TCRdb to in-frame sequences with V and J called. These copies leave out some clones; in studies compared against another copy, an unresolved V gene accounts for under half, and the cause of the remainder is not known. The sample table records approximately 2.5 million clones; more than 85% of these occur just once. The ten largest clonotypes hold about 0.38% of the sample. The sequenced sample was naive CD4+ T cells from PBMCs. Per the publication, the cell subset or site label means: CD45RA+ positively selected. The source of these receptors is a man younger than 35 in good health. Some clones in this sample may be carry-over from other donors' samples.

This clone was counted once. The chain employs TRBV4-1 and TRBJ1-2, with a tentative D call TRBD1 (5 bases). There are 15 residues in the CDR3. Germline lookup yields CDR1 MGHRA and CDR2 YSYEKL. Trimming removed 4 bases at V and 3 bases at J, with 15 bases between. DNA for the CDR3: TGCGCCAGCAGCCCGGGGCAGGAGGTTCACTATGGCTACACCTTC. Its translation is CASSPGQEVHYGYTF.

The V gene is TRBV25-1, the J gene TRBJ2-3; tentatively, D is TRBD2 (6 bases). The germline gives CDR1 MGHDK, CDR2 SYGVNS. This CDR3 comprises 15 residues. Trimming pared 3 bases from V and 4 bases from J, leaving 14 bases between. The CDR3 protein is CASSDTGARADTQYF. The DNA of the CDR3 is TGTGCCAGCAGTGATACGGGAGCTCGGGCAGATACGCAGTATTTT.

The chain couples TRBV29-1 to TRBJ2-1, with 12 bases lining up with TRBD2. V trimming: 6 bases; J trimming: 6 bases; junction bases outside the gene matches: 18. From germline, CDR1 is SQVTM and CDR2 ANQGSEA. The CDR3 has 18 residues. CDR3 nucleotide sequence: TGCAGCGTGCGAACGGGACTAGCGGGCTTAAGAGGTGGCAATGAGCAGTTCTTC. Protein: CSVRTGLAGLRGGNEQFF.

The V and J genes are TRBV6-1 and TRBJ1-2; possibly TRBD1 for D (6 bases). V was pared by 4 bases and J by 8 bases, with 14 bases between. The CDR3 is 13 residues long. CDR1 is MNHNS and CDR2 is SASEGT in the germline V gene. CDR3 coding DNA: TGTGCCAGCAGTGTACTTACAGGGCGCGGCTACACCTTC. Its protein is CASSVLTGRGYTF.

The chain employs TRBV6-1 and TRBJ2-7; D remains ambiguous. The germline CDR1 and CDR2 sequences are MNHNS and SASEGT. This CDR3 region has 14 residues. V was cut by 7 bases and J by 5 bases, with 18 bases left in between. The CDR3 region is CASTPLRTFDEQYF. CDR3 nucleotides: TGTGCCAGCACCCCACTACGAACGTTCGACGAGCAGTACTTC.

This clone came up a few times. V usage is TRBV29-1 and J usage is TRBJ1-1; D perhaps matches TRBD1 (6 bases). The CDR3 sequence is 12 residues long. Germline CDR1 SQVTM, CDR2 ANQGSEA. The germline V and J ends were trimmed by 3 bases and 10 bases, with 15 bases remaining between them. CDR3 region: CSVDRGGRLAFF. CDR3 DNA: TGCAGCGTTGACAGGGGAGGCCGTTTAGCTTTCTTT.

Concerning this clone: At the DNA level, this CDR3 is encoded by other sequences in the same sample as well. The rearrangement uses TRBV7-8 and TRBJ1-5; TRBD1 agrees at 9 bases. This CDR3 spans 14 amino acids. The ends lost 5 bases at V and 5 bases at J; junction bases unmatched: 4. Germline loops: CDR1 SGHVS, CDR2 FQNEAQ. The CDR3 region has the DNA TGTGCCAGCAGCCTAAGACAGGGGGATCAGCCCCAGCATTTT. It is translated as CASSLRQGDQPQHF.

The V gene is TRBV2, the J gene TRBJ1-5, with 12 bases aligning to TRBD1. Germline trimming cut 8 bases from V and 4 bases from J; bases unmatched to any gene: 3. Per the germline V gene, CDR1 is SNHLY and CDR2 is FYNNEI. The length of the CDR3 is 14 residues. CDR3 residues: CASGTGGRNQPQHF. CDR3 sequence (DNA): TGTGCCAGCGGGACAGGGGGCCGGAATCAGCCCCAGCATTTT.

The V gene is TRBV5-1, the J gene TRBJ2-2; maybe TRBD2 (5 bases). This CDR3 is built from 16 residues. Germline V gene sequence: CDR1 SGHRS, CDR2 YFSETQ. V was shortened by 1 base and J by 3 bases, with 13 bases between the two germline ends. The CDR3 loop reads CASSLPGWADTGELFF. The CDR3 bases are TGCGCCAGCAGCTTGCCGGGGTGGGCGGACACCGGGGAGCTGTTTTTT.